Detailed here is one T cell receptor (beta chain). Some clones are missing from TCRdb's copy, which holds only in-frame ones; the method was immunoSEQ multiplex PCR. The repertoire holds 1,100,000 or so clones, approximately 80% seen once, with under 0.65% in the top ten. After removal of 6 bases from V and 5 bases from J, the junction contained 6 bases not matched to a gene. The CDR3 spans 13 residues. Per germline, CDR1 SNHLY and CDR2 FYNNEI. These data are taken from a study of shared clonotypes between healthy human individuals. The sequencing input was memory CD4+ T cells from PBMCs. Documented subset: CD45RA-negative fraction. This sequence joins TRBV2 and TRBJ1-1; 7 bases match TRBD1. The sequence derives from a man aged 18-30 years in good health. Some clones in this sample may be carry-over from other donors' samples. The DNA of the CDR3 is TGTGCCAGCAGGGGTGACAGGGAGACTGAAGCTTTCTTT. Translated, it gives CASRGDRETEAFF.